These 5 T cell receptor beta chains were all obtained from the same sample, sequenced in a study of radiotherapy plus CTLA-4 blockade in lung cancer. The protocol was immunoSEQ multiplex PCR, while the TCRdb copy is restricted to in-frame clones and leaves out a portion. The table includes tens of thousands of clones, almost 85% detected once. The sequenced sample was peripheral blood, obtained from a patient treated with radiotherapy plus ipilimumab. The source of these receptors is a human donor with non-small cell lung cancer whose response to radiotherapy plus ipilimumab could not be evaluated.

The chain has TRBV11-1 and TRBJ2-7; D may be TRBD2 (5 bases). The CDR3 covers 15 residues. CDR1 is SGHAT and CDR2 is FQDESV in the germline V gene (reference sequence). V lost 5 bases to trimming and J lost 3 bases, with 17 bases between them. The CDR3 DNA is TGTGCCAGCAGCCGGGATGTGGGCAGCAACTACGAGCAGTACTTC. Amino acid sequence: CASSRDVGSNYEQYF.

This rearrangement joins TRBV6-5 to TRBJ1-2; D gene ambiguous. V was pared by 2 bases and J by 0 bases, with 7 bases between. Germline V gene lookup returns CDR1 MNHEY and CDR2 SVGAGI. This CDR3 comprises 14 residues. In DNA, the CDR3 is TGTGCCAGCAGTTACGACATTTCTAACTATGGCTACACCTTC. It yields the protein CASSYDISNYGYTF.

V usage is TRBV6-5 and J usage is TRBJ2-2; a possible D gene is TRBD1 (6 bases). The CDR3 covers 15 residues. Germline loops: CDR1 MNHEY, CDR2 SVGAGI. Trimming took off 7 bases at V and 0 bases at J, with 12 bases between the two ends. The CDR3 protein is CASKQGNTNTGELFF. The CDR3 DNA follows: TGTGCCAGCAAACAGGGCAACACGAACACCGGGGAGCTGTTTTTT.

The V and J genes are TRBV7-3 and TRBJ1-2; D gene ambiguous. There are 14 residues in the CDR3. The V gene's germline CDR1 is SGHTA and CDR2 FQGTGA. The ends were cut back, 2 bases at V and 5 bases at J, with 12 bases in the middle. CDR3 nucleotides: TGTGCCAGCAGCTTATTCCAGGAATCTTATGGCTACACCTTC. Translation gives CASSLFQESYGYTF. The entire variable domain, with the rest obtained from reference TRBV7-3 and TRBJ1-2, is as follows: GAGVSQTPSNKVTEKGKYVELRCDPISGHTALYWYRQSLGQGPEFLIYFQGTGAADDSGLPNDRFFAVRPEGSVSTLKIQRTERGDSAVYLCASSLFQESYGYTFGSGTRLTVV.

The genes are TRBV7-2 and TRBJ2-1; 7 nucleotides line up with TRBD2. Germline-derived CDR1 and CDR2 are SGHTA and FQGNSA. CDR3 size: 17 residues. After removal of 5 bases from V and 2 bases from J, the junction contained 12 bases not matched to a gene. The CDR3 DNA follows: TGTGCCAGCAGCCGCGGGACTATAAGAACACCCTACAATGAGCAGTTCTTC. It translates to CASSRGTIRTPYNEQFF.